These 28 T cell receptor beta chains were sequenced from one sample in a study of T cells in localized non-small cell lung cancer. Method: immunoSEQ multiplex PCR; TCRdb's copy keeps in-frame clones and lacks some. This sample has about 30,000 clones, with approximately 90% found just once. The sample here was peripheral blood, taken before any cancer treatment. The origin of the receptors is a female donor aged 60 or older with stage III squamous cell lung carcinoma.

The chain's CDR3 is CASSRTGGWDETQYF. CDR3 sequence (DNA): TGCGCCAGCAGCCGGACGGGGGGATGGGATGAGACCCAGTACTTC. The chain joins TRBV5-1 to TRBJ2-5; TRBD2 matches at 7 bases. The CDR3 is made up of 15 amino acids. CDR1 is SGHRS and CDR2 is YFSETQ in the germline V gene. V was clipped by 4 bases and J by 5 bases; unmatched bases: 11.

This chain links TRBV5-4 with TRBJ2-7; TRBD2 aligns across 8 bases. The CDR3 consists of 13 residues. Germline values: CDR1 SGHNT, CDR2 YYREEE (reference sequence). The trim removed 5 bases at V and 4 bases at J, leaving 5 bases unmatched. The CDR3 reads CASRKTSAYEQYF. CDR3 DNA sequence: TGTGCCAGCAGAAAGACTAGCGCATACGAGCAGTACTTC. Looking up the rest from reference TRBV5-4 and TRBJ2-7 gives the full variable domain: ETGVTQSPTHLIKTRGQQVTLRCSSQSGHNTVSWYQQALGQGPQFIFQYYREEENGRGNFPPRFSGLQFPNYSSELNVNALELDDSALYLCASRKTSAYEQYFGPGTRLTVT.

V gene TRBV7-2 combines with J gene TRBJ2-2, with 7 bases that match TRBD2. Germline CDR1 and CDR2: SGHTA and FQGNSA. V shed 5 bases, J shed 4 bases, and the junction held 16 bases outside the gene matches. CDR3 length equals 18 residues. CDR3 sequence reads: CASSPSLRLAFRTGELFF. CDR3 nucleotide sequence: TGTGCCAGCAGCCCCTCGCTAAGACTAGCTTTTCGCACCGGGGAGCTGTTTTTT.

This clone was counted only a few times. The V call is TRBV9, the J call TRBJ2-7, with 8 nucleotides matching TRBD2. The CDR3 consists of 16 residues. Unmatched junction bases numbered 12, after V lost 3 bases and J lost 4 bases. CDR1 and CDR2 (germline): SGDLS, YYNGEE. In nucleotides, the CDR3 is TGTGCCAGCAGCGCCCAATCGGGACTAGTACCTTACGAGCAGTACTTC. Amino acid sequence: CASSAQSGLVPYEQYF.

The V gene is TRBV6-4, the J gene TRBJ1-2, with 10 bases lining up with TRBD1. The CDR3 covers 12 residues. The germline V gene has CDR1 MRHNA and CDR2 SNTAGT. The V segment lost 6 bases and the J segment 13 bases; nucleotides outside the gene matches: 8. CDR3 amino acids: CASSPGTGVPTF. The CDR3 DNA reads TGTGCCAGCAGCCCCGGGACAGGGGTCCCCACCTTC.

The gene calls are TRBV11-2 and TRBJ2-3, with D maybe TRBD1 (6 bases). Germline lookup yields CDR1 SGHAT and CDR2 FQNNGV. This CDR3 has 15 amino acids. V shed 1 base and J shed 1 base, with 9 bases lying between them. The CDR3 here is CASSLGAGGTDTQYF. CDR3 coding DNA: TGTGCCAGCAGCTTAGGAGCAGGGGGCACAGATACGCAGTATTTT.

The chain links TRBV9 to TRBJ1-1; D is possibly TRBD1 (5 bases). The CDR3 contains 14 residues. V gave up 4 bases and J gave up 1 base, with 11 bases separating them. Germline V lookup: CDR1 SGDLS, CDR2 YYNGEE. The CDR3 spells CASSSPGGNTEAFF. CDR3 DNA sequence: TGTGCCAGCAGCTCCCCGGGGGGGAACACTGAAGCTTTCTTT.

The chain couples TRBV5-1 to TRBJ2-7; maybe TRBD1 (5 bases). CDR1 and CDR2 (germline): SGHRS, YFSETQ. Trimming removed 6 bases from V and 4 bases from J, with 17 bases in between. The CDR3 is 14 amino acids. This CDR3 reads CASNPGPEYYEQYF. The CDR3 DNA sequence: TGCGCCAGCAATCCAGGGCCCGAATATTACGAGCAGTACTTC.

J is TRBJ2-3 and V is TRBV11-2, with 7 bases lining up with TRBD1. The CDR3 consists of 14 residues. V gave up 1 base and J gave up 7 bases; unmatched junction bases: 5. Germline V gives CDR1 SGHAT, CDR2 FQNNGV. In DNA, the CDR3 is TGTGCCAGCAGCTTAGGGGGACAGACAAATACGCAGTATTTT. Its translation: CASSLGGQTNTQYF.

This chain links TRBV9 with TRBJ1-1; D is unclear. From germline, CDR1 is SGDLS and CDR2 YYNGEE. CDR3 length equals 15 residues. Trimming cost V 4 bases and J 2 bases, with 15 bases left between them. The CDR3 sequence is CASSLGVGVNTEAFF. In DNA, the CDR3 is TGTGCCAGCAGCCTGGGCGTTGGGGTTAACACTGAAGCTTTCTTT.

This chain uses TRBV11-2 with TRBJ2-7; D perhaps matches TRBD2 (6 bases). Germline V CDR1 and CDR2: SGHAT, FQNNGV. With 5 bases removed from V and 6 bases from J, the gap between germline ends came to 11 bases. This CDR3 region has 12 residues. The CDR3 nucleotides are TGTGCCAGCAGCCTCTGGCGGGGCGAGCAGTACTTC. Translation: CASSLWRGEQYF.

V usage is TRBV14 and J usage is TRBJ2-2, with D possibly TRBD1 on 6 matching bases. V was shortened by 4 bases and J by 2 bases, with 11 bases between the two germline ends. This CDR3 contains 15 residues. Germline-derived CDR1 and CDR2 are SGHDN and FVKESK. CDR3 DNA: TGTGCCAGCAGCCTCGGGACATACAACACCGGGGAGCTGTTTTTT. It is translated as CASSLGTYNTGELFF.

V and J are TRBV5-1 and TRBJ2-5; D may be TRBD2 (6 bases). V was pared by 5 bases and J by 3 bases, with 20 bases between. The CDR3 loop spans 16 amino acids. The germline V gene has CDR1 SGHRS and CDR2 YFSETQ. CDR3 sequence (DNA): TGCGCCAGCAGTTCCACAGCGGGTAGTGCTAAAGAGACCCAGTACTTC. It encodes CASSSTAGSAKETQYF.

Only a few counts were recorded for this clone. The CDR3 DNA follows: TGTGCCAGCAGTGTCGAGAGGGCCTCCTACGAGCAGTACTTC. It yields the protein CASSVERASYEQYF. The chain is built from TRBV2 and TRBJ2-7; the D gene is possibly TRBD2 (5 bases). CDR1 is SNHLY and CDR2 is FYNNEI in the germline V gene. This CDR3 has 14 amino acids. Trimming left V 4 bases short and J 0 bases short, with 10 bases between.

The chain is built from TRBV7-9 and TRBJ2-1; D remains unclear. In germline, CDR1 is SEHNR, CDR2 FQNEAQ (reference sequence). The CDR3 length is 16 residues. V lost 0 bases and J 8 bases, leaving 17 bases between the germline ends. In nucleotides, the CDR3 is TGTGCCAGCAGCTTAGCCACGTCTGGAGACACGGATGAGCAGTTCTTC. Its translation is CASSLATSGDTDEQFF.

This clone was counted only a few times. The gene calls are TRBV28 and TRBJ1-2; TRBD1 might be the D (6 bases). CDR3 length equals 18 residues. V was trimmed by 7 bases and J by 1 base, leaving 25 bases between them. Germline V gene lookup returns CDR1 MDHEN and CDR2 SYDVKM. This CDR3 is CASTALGGEGIYNYGYTF. The DNA for the CDR3 is TGTGCCAGCACCGCGTTGGGGGGCGAGGGGATATATAACTATGGCTACACCTTC.

This clone was recorded once. The chain recombines TRBV2 with TRBJ2-1, with TRBD2 as a possible D gene (6 bases). CDR1 is SNHLY, CDR2 FYNNEI, per germline. This CDR3 region has 15 residues. With 3 bases removed from V and 6 bases from J, the gap between germline ends came to 15 bases. The DNA of the CDR3 is TGTGCCAGCAGTGAGACTGCGCGGGGAGCCAATGAGCAGTTCTTC. Translated: CASSETARGANEQFF.

This clone showed up just once. This chain connects TRBV19 to TRBJ1-2, with D perhaps TRBD1 (6 bases). Trimming removed 7 bases at V and 2 bases at J, with 17 bases between. Germline V gene lookup returns CDR1 LNHDA and CDR2 SQIVND (reference sequence). CDR3 length: 15 amino acids. CDR3 in amino acids: CASNSIRTVNYGYTF. The CDR3 region has the DNA TGTGCCAGTAACAGTATTCGGACAGTAAACTATGGCTACACCTTC.

This clone was counted a single time. This sequence joins TRBV15 and TRBJ1-2; no definite D call. The CDR3 loop spans 13 amino acids. From germline, CDR1 is LNHNV and CDR2 YYDKDF (reference sequence). Trimming shortened V by 3 bases and J by 8 bases, and 13 bases separated the two germline ends. CDR3 sequence: CATSREGGRGYTF. The CDR3 nucleotides read TGTGCCACCAGCAGGGAGGGAGGGCGCGGCTACACCTTC.

The CDR3 here is CASSSPGGDEQFF. The CDR3 DNA is TGTGCCAGCTCAAGCCCCGGTGGCGATGAGCAGTTCTTC. The V and J genes are TRBV18 and TRBJ2-1; D remains ambiguous. Germline CDR1 is KGHSH and CDR2 is LQKENI. V was shortened by 5 bases and J by 8 bases, with 13 bases between the two germline ends. The CDR3 extends over 13 amino acids.

CDR3 protein: CASSYSLAGGYEQYF. Written as DNA, the CDR3 is TGTGCCAGCAGTTACTCACTAGCGGGGGGTTACGAGCAGTACTTC. This chain uses TRBV6-6 with TRBJ2-7; 12 nucleotides line up with TRBD2. Trimming at V came to 0 bases and at J to 4 bases, leaving 1 base not matched to a gene. Per the germline V gene, CDR1 is MNHNY and CDR2 is SVGAGI (reference sequence). The CDR3 runs 15 residues.

This chain uses TRBV9 with TRBJ2-7; possible D gene TRBD1, 7 bases. The germline gives CDR1 SGDLS, CDR2 YYNGEE. The CDR3 runs to 15 residues. V lost 3 bases, J lost 0 bases, and 13 bases lay in between. CDR3 nucleotide sequence: TGTGCCAGCAGCGCAGGGGGGACAGCCTCCTACGAGCAGTACTTC. This codes for CASSAGGTASYEQYF.

The rearrangement links TRBV19 to TRBJ1-1, with D unresolved. Germline V CDR1 and CDR2: LNHDA, SQIVND (reference sequence). CDR3 length equals 13 residues. Deletions cut 7 bases from V and 0 bases from J, with 9 bases between. The CDR3 nucleotides are TGTGCCAGTATTAGGACGGTGAACACTGAAGCTTTCTTT. Translating it yields CASIRTVNTEAFF.

This rearrangement joins TRBV21-1 to TRBJ1-1. TRBV21-1 is shown as a pseudogene. This CDR3 has 13 amino acids. CDR3 loop: CARLREVGTEAFF. Written as DNA, the CDR3 is TGTGCCAGACTCAGGGAGGTGGGCACTGAAGCTTTCTTT.

The chain combines TRBV4-1 with TRBJ2-7; 10 bases agree with TRBD2. The CDR3 runs 13 residues. Per germline, CDR1 MGHRA and CDR2 YSYEKL. After removal of 3 bases from V and 7 bases from J, the junction contained 3 bases not matched to a gene. CDR3 sequence (DNA): TGCGCCAGCAGCCATGCACTAGCGGGAGAGCAGTACTTC. Translated: CASSHALAGEQYF.

The chain combines TRBV5-6 with TRBJ2-4; D might be TRBD1 (6 bases). CDR1 is SGHDT, CDR2 YYEEEE, per germline. The CDR3 spans 15 residues. The V end lost 3 bases, the J end lost 0 bases, and 10 bases lay between the germline ends. The CDR3: CASSSGELAKNIQYF. The CDR3 bases are TGTGCCAGCAGCTCAGGGGAATTAGCCAAAAACATTCAGTACTTC. The whole variable domain, remainder taken from reference TRBV5-6 and TRBJ2-4, is DAGVTQSPTHLIKTRGQQVTLRCSPKSGHDTVSWYQQALGQGPQFIFQYYEEEERQRGNFPDRFSGHQFPNYSSELNVNALLLGDSALYLCASSSGELAKNIQYFGAGTRLSVL.

The V and J genes are TRBV18 and TRBJ2-2; no reliable D call. The germline gives CDR1 KGHSH, CDR2 LQKENI. The germline V and J ends were trimmed by 0 bases and 4 bases, with 3 bases remaining between them. The CDR3 sequence is 13 residues long. The CDR3 region has the DNA TGTGCCAGCTCACCACCGGCCACCGGGGAGCTGTTTTTT. The encoded protein is CASSPPATGELFF.

The rearrangement joins TRBV2 to TRBJ1-6, with 8 bases matching TRBD1. This CDR3 region has 14 residues. Trimming cost V 8 bases and J 5 bases; bases outside gene matches: 5. Germline-derived CDR1 and CDR2 are SNHLY and FYNNEI. The CDR3 DNA reads as TGTGCCAGCGTAGGACAGGGCGATAATTCACCCCTCCACTTT. Translation gives CASVGQGDNSPLHF.